This T cell receptor (beta chain) was recovered during a study of cytomegalovirus exposure and HLA in healthy donors. Both 60 Vbeta primers and 13 Jbeta primers went into the PCR. Data came from immunoSEQ multiplex PCR; TCRdb stores just in-frame clones and leaves some out. The table has approximately 140,000 clones, roughly 84% seen once. The source of this sequence is a girl between 2 and 10 years old in good health and CMV-seronegative. The sequenced material came from PBMCs.

CDR3 DNA sequence: TGTGCCAGCAGCTCCCTTGACGGGTACAATGAGCAGTTCTTC. The encoded protein is CASSSLDGYNEQFF. V gene TRBV11-2 combines with J gene TRBJ2-1; D call uncertain. The CDR3 consists of 14 residues. V was cut by 4 bases and J by 4 bases, with 11 bases left in between. Germline CDR1 and CDR2: SGHAT and FQNNGV.